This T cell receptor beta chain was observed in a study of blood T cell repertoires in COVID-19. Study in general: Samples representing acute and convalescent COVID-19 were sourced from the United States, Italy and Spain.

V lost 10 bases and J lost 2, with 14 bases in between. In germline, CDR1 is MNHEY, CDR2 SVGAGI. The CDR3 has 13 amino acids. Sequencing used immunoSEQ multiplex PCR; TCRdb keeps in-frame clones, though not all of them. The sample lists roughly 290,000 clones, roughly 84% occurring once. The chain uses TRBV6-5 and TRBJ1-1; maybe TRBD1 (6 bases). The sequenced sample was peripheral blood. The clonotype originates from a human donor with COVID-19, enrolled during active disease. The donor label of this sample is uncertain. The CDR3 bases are TGTGCCACGGGGCGGACAGCCAACACTGAAGCTTTCTTT. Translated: CATGRTANTEAFF.